The 2 T cell receptor beta chains below all came from one sample that was sequenced in a study of shared clonotypes between healthy human individuals. Method: immunoSEQ multiplex PCR; TCRdb's copy keeps in-frame clones and lacks some. The data show roughly 700,000 clones, 74% seen once. Specimen: memory CD4+ T cells sorted from blood. Subset: CD45RA-negative fraction. All receptors come from a woman in her twenties or thirties in good health.

The chain joins TRBV10-3 to TRBJ1-1; no clear D gene. V lost 6 bases, J lost 1 base, and 9 bases lay in between. The CDR3 extends over 13 amino acids. The germline V gene encodes CDR1 ENHRY and CDR2 SYGVKD. The CDR3 nucleotides are TGTGCCATCAGCCTACAATGGAACACTGAAGCTTTCTTT. This sequence encodes CAISLQWNTEAFF.

The genes are TRBV4-1 and TRBJ2-1, with 8 bases identical to TRBD2. V lost 1 base and J lost 6; bases outside the gene matches: 5. Germline assignment: CDR1 MGHRA and CDR2 YSYEKL. The CDR3 covers 15 residues. In DNA, the CDR3 is TGCGCCAGCAGCCAAGGAGCGGGAGCCCCCAATGAGCAGTTCTTC. This translates into CASSQGAGAPNEQFF.